The following is a T cell receptor beta chain sequence with its context. It lacks a known antigen. No base qualities exist here, and no much larger clone lies one base off it. This sample is part of a study of cytomegalovirus exposure and HLA in healthy donors (TCRdb year 2017). Looking at the study overall: An earlier analysis of around 600 of the donors reported 250 to 300 Gb of sequence data and 117 million unique TCR beta sequences from roughly 200 million T cells. About 310 gigabases of sequencing data and approximately 84 million unique TCR sequences were included in an early release covering about 600 HLA-typed donors. Among the roughly 430 genotyped donors, under 90% belonged to the genetic ancestry cluster associated with self-reported Caucasian donors. The aim of the study was to test whether cataloging public T cell receptors could identify signatures of past pathogen exposure. Using immunosequencing, the study profiled T cell repertoires from 640 or so subjects and related those repertoires to cytomegalovirus serostatus. A separate validation cohort of some 130 different subjects was used in addition to the roughly 620-subject first cohort. To predict cytomegalovirus infection status, the study brought together high-throughput TCR immunosequencing, statistical association of individual TCRs with disease status, and machine learning. A later analysis re-analyzed previously published TCR beta repertoires from 666 donors and added high-resolution HLA genotyping to study TCR occurrence patterns. Rather than drawing on any new phenotypic data, the later analysis identified candidate immune exposures from TCR beta sequences and the way those sequences occurred across donors. An earlier analysis of approximately 500 of the donors applied high-throughput TCR beta sequencing to assess whether each TCR beta V gene segment acted as functional or pseudogenic. Donor age, sex, ethnicity and CMV serostatus were collected together with the repertoire data. A later genetic analysis took genome-wide SNP genotypes for about 55% of the 666 donors and used that subset as a discovery cohort. Every discovery cohort repertoire had been produced on one sequencing platform. HLA typing covered class I and class II loci at four-digit resolution. The number of typed donors differed by locus: 629-630 for A, B, C, DRB1 and DQB1; approximately 520 for DQA1; around 580 for DPA1; and roughly 470 for DPB1. Four or five DR-DQ haplotypes were handled as single units for association and clustering, since linkage in the cohort was strong. Among roughly 400 genotyped donors of the cohort, an average of about 240,000 unique TCR beta nucleotide sequences were sequenced per donor, roughly 20% of them non-productive.

The cohort was made up of 650 to 700 healthy bone marrow donors. At the time of sampling, all cohort members were nominally healthy, though unrecorded immune exposures were likely present. The donor tested CMV seropositive, placing the donor among the 290 or so seropositive members of the cohort. Each donor provided a peripheral blood sample, and peripheral blood mononuclear cells were used for TCR beta sequencing. The Qiagen DNeasy Blood Extraction Kit was used to extract genomic DNA from the blood cell samples. Beyond this particular receptor, the publication reports: In the study, some 160 TCR beta chains were listed as associated with cytomegalovirus. In a later genetic analysis, fewer N-insertions in productive TCRs were reported among donors in an Asian-associated ancestry cluster than the approximately 670-donor mean. The cohort was sequenced for TCR beta chains only, and without alpha or paired-chain data the features that could be detected were limited. At a false discovery rate of 0.05, a later analysis linked fewer than 20,000 TCR beta sequences to specific HLA alleles. In a later analysis, most CMV-associated TCR beta chains were found to appear HLA-restricted, with HLA associations seemingly driven largely by CMV exposure. Presence/absence analyses assumed roughly uniform sequencing depth across donors, an assumption that may not hold. A later analysis reported that several top co-occurrence clusters appeared linked to parvovirus B19, influenza, CMV and Epstein-Barr virus. According to a later analysis, TCR association rates differed among HLA loci, with DRB1 alleles showing the most associated TCRs and HLA-C alleles showing the fewest. An earlier analysis of around 540 of the donors showed that most TCR beta V segments appeared in productive rearrangements either about 87% or about 30% of the time, which broadly matched IMGT annotations. Some IMGT-functional V segments, including TRBV6-2 and TRBV6-3, could not be distinguished by the 87-base-pair reads and were therefore excluded. While some public TCRs were present in many individuals, most TCR sequences turned up only very rarely across donors. The authors suggested that the approach could potentially be extended to other disease states and immunological phenotypes. In vitro tests confirmed that a few of the cytomegalovirus-associated TCR beta chains recognize cytomegalovirus antigens. V-gene and J-gene trimming of TCR beta chains was associated with a missense DCLRE1C variant in a later genetic analysis, and the association was replicated in an independent cohort. The earlier analysis of 587 of the donors excluded roughly 17 rarely observed V segments, including chromosome 9 orphons, because counts were too low. Immune exposure information for the cohort was limited to CMV serostatus. In a later analysis, HLA-associated TCR beta chains were found to be more clonally expanded and to have lower generation probabilities than equally common non-associated chains. Linkage disequilibrium might explain the correlated functional status among segregating V segments, but an unknown experimental factor could not be ruled out. In both the original and validation cohorts, the classifier was reported to diagnose cytomegalovirus status with high specificity and sensitivity. A further reported finding was that TCR beta sequences accurately predicted the HLA-A and HLA-B alleles for most subjects in the first cohort. Assigning TCR associations to individual alleles was difficult when HLA alleles, especially DR and DQ, strongly co-occurred. Because HLA typing was unavailable for some donors at each locus, only the typed subset was used in association tests. A cluster of highly shared sequence variants was judged likely to represent a technical artifact of the sequencing pipeline.

CDR3 length: 17 amino acids, cysteine to phenylalanine. This entry keeps only the CDR3 DNA: 51 bases, framed from base 1. Reading the germline V gene gives CDR1 MDHEN and CDR2 SYDVKM. For this chain, trimming is 5 bases at the V end and 0 bases at the J end, and the number of junction bases without a gene match is 8. To prepare the library, the immunoSEQ multiplex PCR assay was applied. A mixture of 60 forward primers for TCR Vbeta segments and 13 reverse primers for TCR Jbeta segments was used in the multiplex PCR. A multiplex PCR assay on genomic DNA amplified the CDR3 region of rearranged TCR beta genes. Amplified TCR beta libraries were sequenced as 87-base-pair reads on the Illumina HiSeq System. Concerning the study's data processing: A later analysis tallied 70 million to 100 million unique TCR beta chains across the 660 or so repertoires, and approximately 12 million of those chains were shared by two or more donors. To remove PCR and sequencing errors, raw reads were error-corrected and collapsed into unique sequences using a nearest-neighbor algorithm that merged closely related sequences. To assign V, D and J gene segments, CDR3 sequences were aligned to IMGT reference sequences. For a sequence to be retained, a match of at least six nucleotides was required to both a V gene segment and a J gene segment. A rearrangement counted as productive if the CDR3 had no stop codons and remained in frame with V and J, and every other rearrangement counted as non-productive. CDR3 was defined according to IMGT convention as the region running from the second conserved V-encoded cysteine to the conserved J-encoded phenylalanine. The earlier analysis of about 620 of the donors excluded sequences that lacked an unambiguous match to a single V gene segment. An earlier analysis of under 750 of the donors called V segments functional above 56.7% productive rearrangements and segregating when the between-donor standard deviation exceeded 5%. To diagnose cytomegalovirus status from the catalog of TCR beta chain sequences, a statistical classification framework was built. In a later analysis, V and J genes were assigned by comparing TCR nucleotide sequences against IMGT/GENE-DB human TR gene sequences. The TCRdist pipeline was used in a later analysis to assign CDR3 sequences and most-parsimonious VDJ recombination scenarios. In a later analysis, each TCR beta chain was defined by its CDR3 amino acid sequence together with its V-gene family, and reads lacking a unique V-gene family were excluded. In a later analysis, around 650 highly shared, low-generation-probability nucleotide sequences were removed to address suspected cross-contamination and a sequencing artifact. For each public chain, a later analysis derived a clonal expansion index from normalized ranks of inferred template counts within each repertoire. Generation probabilities in a later analysis came from a VDJ recombination model fitted to out-of-frame rearrangements, and those results were checked against IGoR. A later analysis scored TCR-TCR, TCR-HLA and TCR-CMV co-occurrence with hypergeometric tests, applying a repertoire-size bias correction to TCR pairs. To estimate false discovery rates, a later analysis permuted the HLA or CMV assignments 20 times. In a later analysis, co-occurring TCRs were grouped with DBSCAN, and TCRdist sequence similarity was added when clustering was performed within HLA-allele-positive subsets. Repertoires with fewer than 30,000 or more than 120,000 public chains were left out of co-occurrence clustering, as were five repertoires with anomalous nucleotide sharing. Entries here come from immuneACCESS through TCRdb and include only in-frame sequences with V and J called. Some clones fail to appear in such tables; in the studies checked, an unresolved V gene covers under half of the shortfall, and the cause of the remainder is unknown. V and J calls and clone size are as listed in that table; D and trimming were resolved from the DNA. Within this sample are more than 150,000 clones, with roughly 80% of them counted one time only. The ten largest clonotypes hold over 2% of the sample.

This receptor was taken from a woman in her forties or fifties in good health and CMV-seropositive. The sample comprised PBMCs. This chain is built from TRBV28 and TRBJ1-2, with 11 middle bases fitting TRBD1. The CDR3 amino acid sequence is: CASSPRTGGIANYGYTF. The nucleotide sequence reads TGTGCCAGCAGTCCACGGACAGGGGGCATAGCTAACTATGGCTACACCTTC.